A single sample is the source of the 16 T cell receptor beta chains below, sequenced in a study of preoperative IRX-2 immunotherapy in early breast cancer. The method was immunoSEQ multiplex PCR; TCRdb's version includes in-frame clones alone and lacks a portion of them. The table lists around 60,000 clones, less than 95% of them singletons. Sample treatment: preoperative locoregional IRX-2 cytokine immunotherapy. Sample acquisition took place from a patient treated with IRX-2 immunotherapy. These receptors were obtained from a human donor with breast cancer.

The CDR3 here is CASDRGNYGYTF. CDR3 bases: TGTGCCAGCGACAGGGGGAACTATGGCTACACCTTC. This chain connects TRBV2 to TRBJ1-2, with 9 bases matching TRBD1. The CDR3 has 12 amino acids. V shed 8 bases and J 2 bases; nucleotides not matched to a gene: 0. Germline V gives CDR1 SNHLY, CDR2 FYNNEI.

The V call is TRBV6-1, the J call TRBJ2-2, with D unresolved. Trimming removed 10 bases at V and 4 bases at J, with 13 bases between. The CDR3 is 13 amino acids. Germline V gives CDR1 MNHNS, CDR2 SASEGT. As DNA, the CDR3 is TGTGCCACCTCGGAGCAGTCCACCGGGGAGCTGTTTTTT. Translation gives CATSEQSTGELFF.

The chain is built from TRBV29-1 and TRBJ1-1, with TRBD1 identical over 9 bases. The V gene end was trimmed by 6 bases and the J gene end by 3 bases; junction bases not matched to a gene: 2. Germline loops: CDR1 SQVTM, CDR2 ANQGSEA. The CDR3 is 12 amino acids. The CDR3 sequence is CSVRQGDTEAFF. In DNA form, the CDR3 reads TGCAGCGTGAGACAGGGGGACACTGAAGCTTTCTTT.

The V gene is TRBV28, the J gene TRBJ2-2, with D perhaps assigned TRBD1 or TRBD2 (5 bases each). V lost 7 bases, J lost 3 bases, and 18 bases lay in between. The CDR3 is 16 amino acids. Germline V CDR1 and CDR2: MDHEN, SYDVKM. This chain's CDR3 is CASISGAGHYTGELFF. Here the CDR3 DNA reads TGTGCCAGCATCTCCGGGGCTGGACATTACACCGGGGAGCTGTTTTTT.

This clone was seen a handful of times. This sequence joins TRBV29-1 and TRBJ1-5; D is ambiguous. Trimming left V 6 bases short and J 4 bases short, with 10 bases between. CDR3 length: 12 residues. Germline values: CDR1 SQVTM, CDR2 ANQGSEA. CDR3 loop: CSVPPLNQPQHF. The CDR3 coding sequence is TGCAGCGTCCCCCCTTTGAATCAGCCCCAGCATTTT.

The rearrangement joins TRBV5-5 to TRBJ2-3, with D possibly matching TRBD1 (7 bases). The CDR3 has 17 amino acids. Germline V CDR1 and CDR2: SGHKS, YYEKEE (reference sequence). V lost 4 bases and J lost 1, with 19 bases in between. The CDR3 loop reads CASSLTGATGGTDTQYF. In DNA form, the CDR3 reads TGTGCCAGCAGCCTAACAGGGGCAACGGGAGGCACAGATACGCAGTATTTT.

The V and J genes are TRBV23-1 and TRBJ1-5; D is undetermined. TRBV23-1 is annotated as an ORF whose role is uncertain. The CDR3 has 11 residues. V was cut by 4 bases and J by 5 bases, with 3 bases left in between. The CDR3 sequence: CASSPDQPQHF. The CDR3 nucleotides read TGCGCCAGCAGTCCAGATCAGCCCCAGCATTTT.

The J gene is TRBJ1-1, the V gene TRBV9; 7 bases agree with TRBD1. Germline V lookup: CDR1 SGDLS, CDR2 YYNGEE. With V trimmed by 2 bases and J by 5 bases, 9 bases remained unmatched. The CDR3 extends over 15 amino acids. DNA for the CDR3: TGTGCCAGCAGCGTCTCCCCAGGGGGAGAGACTGAAGCTTTCTTT. This encodes CASSVSPGGETEAFF.

V usage is TRBV2 and J usage is TRBJ1-2; possibly TRBD1 for D (5 bases). The length of the CDR3 is 14 residues. CDR1 is SNHLY and CDR2 is FYNNEI in the germline V gene. V was shortened by 4 bases and J by 2 bases, with 11 bases between the two germline ends. The CDR3: CASSGGRNNYGYTF. The CDR3 bases are TGTGCCAGCAGTGGGGGCCGGAACAACTATGGCTACACCTTC.

This clone was detected only once. The V gene is TRBV10-3, the J gene TRBJ1-2; TRBD1 agrees at 10 bases. The length of the CDR3 is 15 residues. After removal of 2 bases from V and 2 bases from J, the junction contained 2 bases not matched to a gene. Germline V gives CDR1 ENHRY, CDR2 SYGVKD. Here the CDR3 reads CAISEGDRGNYGYTF. In DNA, the CDR3 is TGTGCCATCAGTGAGGGGGACAGGGGAAACTATGGCTACACCTTC.

V and J are TRBV5-4 and TRBJ2-2, with 8 bases identical to TRBD1. From germline, CDR1 is SGHNT and CDR2 YYREEE (reference sequence). After removal of 5 bases from V and 3 bases from J, the junction contained 18 bases not matched to a gene. The CDR3 totals 19 residues. The CDR3 loop reads CASSYHIDSGGGYTGELFF. In nucleotides, the CDR3 is TGTGCCAGCAGTTACCATATAGACTCAGGGGGCGGATACACCGGGGAGCTGTTTTTT.

This clone occurred once. The rearrangement uses TRBV4-2 and TRBJ2-7; D uncertain. The CDR3 spans 15 residues. The germline CDR1 and CDR2 sequences are LGHNA and YNFKEQ. V dropped 0 bases and J dropped 0 bases, with 9 bases sitting between them. The CDR3 protein is CASSQDPGLSYEQYF. The CDR3 nucleotides are TGTGCCAGCAGCCAAGATCCCGGCCTCTCCTACGAGCAGTACTTC.

This clone was observed once. The J gene is TRBJ2-5, the V gene TRBV5-4, with D possibly being TRBD1 (6 bases). The germline CDR1 and CDR2 sequences are SGHNT and YYREEE (reference sequence). The CDR3 has 15 amino acids. V shed 3 bases and J shed 2 bases, with 14 bases lying between them. The CDR3 bases are TGTGCCAGCAGCTCCATTACAGGGAGTCAAGAGACCCAGTACTTC. Translation gives CASSSITGSQETQYF.

The V gene is TRBV6-1, the J gene TRBJ1-5, with D perhaps TRBD1 (5 bases). The germline V and J ends were trimmed by 6 bases and 3 bases, with 15 bases remaining between them. This CDR3 has 15 residues. Germline V gene lookup returns CDR1 MNHNS and CDR2 SASEGT. CDR3 region: CASSQGTISNQPQHF. As DNA, the CDR3 is TGTGCCAGCAGCCAAGGGACCATTTCCAATCAGCCCCAGCATTTT.

The J gene is TRBJ2-3, the V gene TRBV19, with 12 positions matching TRBD2. Looked up from germline, CDR1 is LNHDA and CDR2 is SQIVND (reference sequence). J was trimmed by 4 bases and V by 3 bases; bases with no gene match: 8. CDR3 size: 17 residues. The DNA of the CDR3 is TGTGCCAGTAGTATGACGGGAACTAGCGGGGGGCCAGATACGCAGTATTTT. It specifies CASSMTGTSGGPDTQYF.

The chain uses TRBV2 and TRBJ2-7; the D gene is possibly TRBD1 (6 bases). Germline V lookup: CDR1 SNHLY, CDR2 FYNNEI. The V gene lost 6 bases and the J gene lost 6 bases, with 15 bases spanning the gap. This CDR3 spans 13 amino acids. CDR3 in DNA: TGTGCCAGCAGAGAACAAACAGGGTTCGAGCAGTACTTC. This translates into CASREQTGFEQYF.